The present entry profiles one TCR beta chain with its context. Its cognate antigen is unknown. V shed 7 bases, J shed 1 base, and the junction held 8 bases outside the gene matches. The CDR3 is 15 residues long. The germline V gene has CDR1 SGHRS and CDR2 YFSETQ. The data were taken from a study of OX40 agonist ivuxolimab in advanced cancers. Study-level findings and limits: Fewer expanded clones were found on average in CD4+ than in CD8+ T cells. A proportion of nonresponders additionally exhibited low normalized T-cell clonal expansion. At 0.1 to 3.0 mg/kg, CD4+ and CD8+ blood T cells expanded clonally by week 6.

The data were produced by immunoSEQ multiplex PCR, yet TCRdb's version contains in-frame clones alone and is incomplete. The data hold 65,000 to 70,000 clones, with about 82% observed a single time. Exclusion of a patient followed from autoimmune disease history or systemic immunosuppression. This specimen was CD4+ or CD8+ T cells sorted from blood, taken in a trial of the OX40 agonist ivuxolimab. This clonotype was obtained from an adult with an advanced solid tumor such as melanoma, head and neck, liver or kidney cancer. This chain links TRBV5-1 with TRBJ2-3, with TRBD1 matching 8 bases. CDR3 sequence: CASEPGGARTDTQYF. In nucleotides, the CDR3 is TGCGCCAGCGAGCCAGGGGGCGCCCGCACAGATACGCAGTATTTT.